The 26 T cell receptor beta chains listed next were all sequenced from one sample in a study of CD8 T cells in Susac syndrome. RNA totalling about 0.45 to 1 ug underwent reverse transcription with random hexamers. TCRdb independently ran MiXCR on the immunoSEQ multiplex PCR reads; one entry per CDR3 protein. The data contain approximately 110,000 distinct CDR3 sequences, approximately 96% of them singletons. Sequencing used CD4+ T cells from PBMCs. The receptors were gathered from a human donor in good health.

V is TRBV29-1 and J is TRBJ1-5, with 9 nucleotides matching TRBD1. The CDR3 contains 15 residues. Unmatched junction bases numbered 10, after V lost 4 bases and J lost 6 bases. Germline assignment: CDR1 SQVTM and CDR2 ANQGSEA. As DNA, the CDR3 is TGCAGCGTTGCCGACGGACAGGGGTTCGGTCAGCCCCAGCATTTT. Its protein is CSVADGQGFGQPQHF.

This clonotype was seen once. CDR3 in amino acids: CASSLGLRYNEQFF. CDR3 DNA: TGCGCCAGCAGCTTGGGGCTGCGATACAATGAGCAGTTCTTC. V gene TRBV5-1 combines with J gene TRBJ2-1; D is unresolved. The CDR3 spans 14 residues. V shed 0 bases and J shed 4 bases, with 8 bases lying between them. Germline assignment: CDR1 SGHRS and CDR2 YFSETQ.

This sequence joins TRBV9 and TRBJ1-4; D not certain. The V and J ends lost 4 bases and 8 bases respectively, with 18 bases between them. The germline V gene has CDR1 SGDLS and CDR2 YYNGEE. The CDR3 runs to 15 residues. CDR3 in DNA: TGTGCCAGCAGCATGCGGACGACCCGCGGGGAAAAACTGTTTTTT. It yields the protein CASSMRTTRGEKLFF.

The rearrangement uses TRBV11-2 and TRBJ1-1; D ambiguous. V was cut by 4 bases and J by 1 base, with 13 bases left in between. The CDR3 has 15 residues. Germline loops: CDR1 SGHAT, CDR2 FQNNGV. The CDR3 DNA reads TGTGCCAGCAGCTCCCGATGGCAGACGAACACTGAAGCTTTCTTT. Its translation: CASSSRWQTNTEAFF.

The V gene is TRBV7-2, the J gene TRBJ2-3, with D hard to call. CDR1 is SGHTA and CDR2 is FQGNSA in the germline V gene. The CDR3 is 15 amino acids. V lost 5 bases and J lost 0, with 12 bases in between. CDR3 in amino acids: CASSTRQSSTDTQYF. CDR3 bases: TGTGCCAGCAGCACCAGACAATCTAGCACAGATACGCAGTATTTT. Based on the CDR3 plus reference TRBV7-2 and TRBJ2-3, the full variable domain is GAGVSQSPSNKVTEKGKDVELRCDPISGHTALYWYRQSLGQGLEFLIYFQGNSAPDKSGLPSDRFSAERTGGSVSTLTIQRTQQEDSAVYLCASSTRQSSTDTQYFGPGTRLTVL.

The rearrangement joins TRBV29-1 to TRBJ2-5, with D perhaps matching TRBD2 (7 bases). The germline V and J ends were trimmed by 4 bases and 4 bases, with 13 bases remaining between them. In germline, CDR1 is SQVTM, CDR2 ANQGSEA. The CDR3 is 13 residues long. CDR3 sequence (DNA): TGCAGCGTTGGTGGGGGGGCAGGAGAGACCCAGTACTTC. Translation: CSVGGGAGETQYF.

The chain couples TRBV28 to TRBJ2-3; TRBD1 aligns across 10 bases. CDR1 and CDR2 (germline): MDHEN, SYDVKM. The junction had 10 bases not matched to a gene; V was cut back by 6 bases and J by 4 bases. The CDR3 spans 16 residues. CDR3 protein: CASSTPGQGFPDTQYF. The DNA of the CDR3 is TGTGCCAGCAGCACACCGGGACAGGGGTTCCCAGATACGCAGTATTTT.

V usage is TRBV28 and J usage is TRBJ1-2; D possibly corresponds to TRBD1 (6 bases). The CDR3 loop spans 14 amino acids. With 4 bases removed from V and 4 bases from J, the gap between germline ends came to 13 bases. Germline CDR1 is MDHEN and CDR2 is SYDVKM. The CDR3 loop reads CASSSGTSTYGYTF. CDR3 sequence (DNA): TGTGCCAGCAGTTCAGGGACATCGACCTATGGCTACACCTTC.

The chain employs TRBV4-1 and TRBJ2-7; 10 nucleotides agree with TRBD2. J gave up 2 bases and V 4 bases, and 5 bases lay outside the gene matches. The CDR3 loop spans 15 amino acids. Germline loops: CDR1 MGHRA, CDR2 YSYEKL. The CDR3 DNA follows: TGCGCCAGCAGCCGACTAGCGGGTGTTCCCTACGAGCAGTACTTC. This sequence encodes CASSRLAGVPYEQYF.

The chain combines TRBV7-8 with TRBJ1-2, with D perhaps TRBD1 (6 bases). Germline V gives CDR1 SGHVS, CDR2 FQNEAQ. This CDR3 spans 14 amino acids. V was clipped by 5 bases and J by 6 bases, with 16 bases between them. CDR3 protein: CASSGQGGKDGYTF. The CDR3 nucleotides are TGTGCCAGCAGCGGGCAAGGGGGTAAAGATGGCTACACCTTC. Filled out from reference TRBV7-8 and TRBJ1-2, the complete variable domain reads GAGVSQSPRYKVAKRGQDVALRCDPISGHVSLFWYQQALGQGPEFLTYFQNEAQLDKSGLPSDRFFAERPEGSVSTLKIQRTQQEDSAVYLCASSGQGGKDGYTFGSGTRLTVV.

This clonotype was seen more than once but under ten times. The J gene is TRBJ1-2, the V gene TRBV28; tentative D call: TRBD1 (5 bases). Germline V gene data show CDR1 as MDHEN and CDR2 as SYDVKM. V lost 3 bases and J 8 bases, leaving 13 bases between the germline ends. The CDR3 sequence is 13 residues long. CDR3 region: CASSFRGRDGYTF. The CDR3 nucleotides read TGTGCCAGCAGTTTTAGAGGCAGGGACGGCTACACCTTC.

The chain combines TRBV30 with TRBJ1-5; 8 nucleotides match TRBD1. This CDR3 comprises 13 residues. Trimming removed 5 bases from V and 2 bases from J; junction bases left unmatched: 2. CDR1 is GTSNPN, CDR2 SVGIG, per germline (reference sequence). The CDR3 sequence is CAWGQGGNQPQHF. CDR3 nucleotides: TGTGCCTGGGGACAGGGCGGCAATCAGCCCCAGCATTTT.

The chain recombines TRBV7-2 with TRBJ2-5; 8 bases are shared with TRBD1. Germline V gives CDR1 SGHTA, CDR2 FQGNSA. Unmatched junction bases numbered 3, after V lost 4 bases and J lost 5 bases. The CDR3 sequence is 13 residues long. CDR3 amino acids: CASSSDRAETQYF. The CDR3 bases are TGTGCCAGCAGCTCGGACAGGGCGGAGACCCAGTACTTC. Complete variable domain (other parts from reference TRBV7-2 and TRBJ2-5): GAGVSQSPSNKVTEKGKDVELRCDPISGHTALYWYRQSLGQGLEFLIYFQGNSAPDKSGLPSDRFSAERTGGSVSTLTIQRTQQEDSAVYLCASSSDRAETQYFGPGTRLLVL.

This clonotype has a handful of counts. The V gene is TRBV7-8, the J gene TRBJ1-2, with 8 bases fitting TRBD1. V lost 5 bases to trimming and J lost 8 bases; unmatched junction nucleotides: 7. Germline V CDR1 and CDR2: SGHVS, FQNEAQ. This CDR3 spans 13 amino acids. The CDR3 bases are TGTGCCAGCAGCCTCGGACAGGGCAGGGGCTACACCTTC. Its protein product is CASSLGQGRGYTF. The variable domain in full, completed from reference TRBV7-8 and TRBJ1-2, reads GAGVSQSPRYKVAKRGQDVALRCDPISGHVSLFWYQQALGQGPEFLTYFQNEAQLDKSGLPSDRFFAERPEGSVSTLKIQRTQQEDSAVYLCASSLGQGRGYTFGSGTRLTVV.

This chain links TRBV4-3 with TRBJ2-7; 8 nucleotides line up with TRBD1. The CDR3 is 14 amino acids. Trimming took 2 bases from V and 1 from J; bases not matched to a gene: 1. Germline CDR1 LGHNA, CDR2 YSLEER. The CDR3 loop is CASSQQGASYEQYF. CDR3 nucleotides: TGCGCCAGCAGCCAACAGGGGGCGTCCTACGAGCAGTACTTC.

About this clonotype itself: A read error may account for a junction end that differs from germline. This rearrangement joins TRBV7-7 to TRBJ2-1, with D perhaps matching TRBD1 (5 bases). CDR3 length equals 14 residues. Germline-derived CDR1 and CDR2 are SSHAT and FNYEAQ (reference sequence). CDR3 residues: CASSSTPGLDEQFF. In nucleotides, the CDR3 is TGTGCTAGCAGTTCCACCCCAGGGTTGGATGAGCAGTTCTTC.

The chain is built from TRBV7-3 and TRBJ2-5; 12 bases agree with TRBD2. The V gene's germline CDR1 is SGHTA and CDR2 FQGTGA. The CDR3 has 18 residues. J was trimmed by 1 base and V by 5 bases; bases with no gene match: 11. CDR3 loop: CASSPRGALAGGQETQYF. The CDR3 nucleotides are TGTGCCAGCAGCCCCCGAGGAGCACTAGCGGGGGGCCAAGAGACCCAGTACTTC.

The chain employs TRBV23-1 and TRBJ1-2; no clear D. TRBV23-1 is an open reading frame, and its role is uncertain. V was clipped by 6 bases and J by 4 bases, with 18 bases between them. The CDR3 consists of 15 residues. CDR3 region: CASSPSGRFLYGYTF. CDR3 nucleotides: TGCGCCAGCAGCCCCTCCGGCAGATTTCTCTATGGCTACACCTTC.

The V gene is TRBV13, the J gene TRBJ2-3; D gene unclear. Per germline, CDR1 PRHDT and CDR2 FYEKMQ (reference sequence). Trimming took off 5 bases at V and 4 bases at J, with 7 bases between the two ends. The CDR3 loop spans 12 amino acids. The CDR3 DNA reads as TGTGCCAGCAGCCTCCGCGCAGATACGCAGTATTTT. Translating it yields CASSLRADTQYF.

This chain connects TRBV4-1 to TRBJ1-5; 11 bases map to TRBD1. The ends lost 2 bases at V and 4 bases at J; junction bases unmatched: 4. This CDR3 is 16 amino acids long. From germline, CDR1 is MGHRA and CDR2 YSYEKL. The CDR3 loop reads CASSQPDRGRNQPQHF. The CDR3 nucleotides are TGCGCCAGCAGCCAACCGGACAGGGGGCGAAATCAGCCCCAGCATTTT.

The V and J genes are TRBV6-6 and TRBJ2-7; D may be TRBD1 or TRBD2 (6 bases each). Germline assignment: CDR1 MNHNY and CDR2 SVGAGI (reference sequence). Trimming took 2 bases from V and 3 from J, leaving 14 bases between them. This CDR3 spans 15 amino acids. The CDR3 DNA is TGTGCCAGCAGTTACAATGGCAGGGGAGGCTACGAGCAGTACTTC. Amino acid sequence: CASSYNGRGGYEQYF.

The chain carries TRBV18 and TRBJ2-3; maybe TRBD1 (5 bases). CDR3 size: 16 residues. V dropped 1 base and J dropped 3 bases, with 14 bases sitting between them. The germline gives CDR1 KGHSH, CDR2 LQKENI. As DNA, the CDR3 is TGTGCCAGCTCACCACTGCCAGGGCGTGAGACAGATACGCAGTATTTT. It yields the protein CASSPLPGRETDTQYF.

The chain recombines TRBV18 with TRBJ1-1; the match to TRBD1 covers 7 bases. Germline trimming cut 3 bases from V and 7 bases from J; bases unmatched to any gene: 11. The CDR3 covers 15 residues. Germline loops: CDR1 KGHSH, CDR2 LQKENI. The DNA for the CDR3 is TGTGCCAGCTCACCGAACAGGGGAAACGGGGGTGAAGCTTTCTTT. This gives the protein CASSPNRGNGGEAFF.

The chain links TRBV28 to TRBJ1-2; TRBD1 matches 9 bases. The CDR3 is 13 amino acids. The germline gives CDR1 MDHEN, CDR2 SYDVKM. Trimming cost V 3 bases and J 5 bases; bases outside gene matches: 1. The CDR3 sequence: CASSFGTGYGYTF. In DNA form, the CDR3 reads TGTGCCAGCAGTTTCGGGACAGGGTATGGCTACACCTTC.

The chain's CDR3 is CASTNSDYEQYF. CDR3 nucleotide sequence: TGTGCCAGCACTAACTCGGACTACGAGCAGTACTTC. The rearrangement links TRBV6-2 or TRBV6-3 to TRBJ2-7, with D uncertain. V was cut by 7 bases and J by 3 bases, with 10 bases left in between. Germline V CDR1 and CDR2: MNHEY, SVGEGT. CDR3 length equals 12 residues.

The chain is built from TRBV12-3 or TRBV12-4 and TRBJ2-6, with no clear D. Trimming removed 3 bases from V and 11 bases from J, with 11 bases in between. The CDR3 length is 13 residues. In nucleotides, the CDR3 is TGTGCCAGCAGTTTCTTTCCCCCCCACGTCCTGACTTTC. Amino acid sequence: CASSFFPPHVLTF.